This record covers a single T cell receptor (beta chain). This sample stems from a study of technical replicates of blood from a few donors. V lost 5 bases and J lost 4; bases outside the gene matches: 8. This CDR3 is built from 15 residues. Germline V CDR1 and CDR2: SGHTA, FQGTGA. TCRdb's copy holds only in-frame clones and misses some; the assay was immunoSEQ multiplex PCR. This repertoire shows 65,000 to 80,000 clones, roughly 98% found once; its top ten account for over 0.2%. The rearrangement uses TRBV7-3 and TRBJ2-3; 8 bases are shared with TRBD2. The sequence came from a human donor in good health. Source material: T cells isolated from PBMCs. The CDR3 DNA reads TGTGCCAGCAGCCCCCATAGCGGGACCGCAGATACGCAGTATTTT. Protein: CASSPHSGTADTQYF.